This T cell receptor beta chain was found in a study of a mutant IDH1 vaccine in newly diagnosed glioma. Study overall: Treated patients, about 60% male and about 38% female, averaged about 40 years of age. V12 fell at week 35 and V13, the study end, at week 47.

The V and J ends lost 7 bases and 3 bases respectively, with 12 bases between them. CDR3 length: 13 amino acids. Germline values: CDR1 MNHNS, CDR2 SASEGT. Data came from immunoSEQ multiplex PCR; TCRdb stores just in-frame clones and leaves some out. This table has about 32,000 clones, around four fifths appearing once. The time point here: week 35, safety follow-up. Every vaccination contained 300 ug of the mutant IDH1 20-mer peptide and was paired with topical imiquimod. In the case of this clone: The antigen is not known.

Findings of the study overall: The authors found pseudoprogression apparently unrelated to changes in top peripheral T cell clonotypes.

The sequenced sample was PBMCs, obtained from a glioma patient whose treatment included an IDH1 peptide vaccine. The chain employs TRBV6-1 and TRBJ1-1, with D possibly being TRBD1 (6 bases). The clonotype was recovered from a man aged 40-55 years with glioma. Some clones in this sample may be carry-over from other donors' samples. The CDR3 DNA reads as TGTGCCAGCACCCTGAGGGGGTACACTGAAGCTTTCTTT. This codes for CASTLRGYTEAFF.